One and the same sample provided the 29 T cell receptor beta chains below, sequenced in a study of T cell responses to AZD1222 COVID-19 vaccine. The method was immunoSEQ multiplex PCR; TCRdb's version includes in-frame clones alone and lacks a portion of them. The data contain tens of thousands of clones, roughly four fifths of them singletons. This specimen consisted of peripheral blood, obtained on day 0 of AZD1222 vaccination. The receptors come from an adult in good health.

The chain recombines TRBV11-3 with TRBJ1-4; D is possibly TRBD1 (5 bases). CDR1 and CDR2 from the germline V gene are SGHNT and YENEEA. The V end was cut by 1 base, the J end by 1 base, with 10 bases between. The length of the CDR3 is 16 residues. CDR3 protein: CASSLVSGGTNEKLFF. The CDR3 bases are TGTGCCAGCAGCTTAGTCAGCGGGGGAACTAATGAAAAACTGTTTTTT.

V and J are TRBV10-3 and TRBJ2-5, with TRBD2 as a possible D gene (7 bases). Between the trimmed V and J ends, which lost 5 bases and 5 bases, there was a span of 33 bases. Germline V gene data show CDR1 as ENHRY and CDR2 as SYGVKD. This CDR3 is built from 20 residues. The CDR3 region is CAISPQLGGAGRPGSETQYF. The CDR3 DNA is TGTGCCATCAGTCCACAACTAGGGGGGGCCGGGAGACCCGGCAGCGAGACCCAGTACTTC.

The chain is built from TRBV13 and TRBJ1-1; D may be TRBD1 (5 bases). Germline assignment: CDR1 PRHDT and CDR2 FYEKMQ (reference sequence). This CDR3 comprises 13 residues. The V end lost 4 bases, the J end lost 1 base, and 7 bases lay between the germline ends. CDR3 amino acids: CASSSGGNTEAFF. The CDR3 DNA sequence: TGTGCCAGCAGCTCTGGGGGGAACACTGAAGCTTTCTTT.

CDR3 in DNA: TGTGCCAGTAGTTTGGCCCCTCAAGGAACCTATAATTCACCCCTCCACTTT. It translates to CASSLAPQGTYNSPLHF. The chain uses TRBV19 and TRBJ1-6; D not resolved. V gave up 5 bases and J gave up 2 bases, with 16 bases separating them. The CDR3 runs 17 residues. Looked up from germline, CDR1 is LNHDA and CDR2 is SQIVND (reference sequence).

The chain is built from TRBV4-1 and TRBJ1-3, with 10 nucleotides matching TRBD1. J gave up 0 bases and V 0 bases, and 5 bases lay outside the gene matches. The length of the CDR3 is 18 residues. In germline, CDR1 is MGHRA, CDR2 YSYEKL. The CDR3 here is CASSQEGGQGRSGNTIYF. The CDR3 DNA reads as TGCGCCAGCAGCCAAGAAGGGGGACAGGGGCGCTCTGGAAACACCATATATTTT.

J is TRBJ2-7 and V is TRBV19; TRBD2 matches at 10 bases. Germline loops: CDR1 LNHDA, CDR2 SQIVND (reference sequence). J lost 3 bases, V lost 3 bases, and 8 bases had no gene match. The CDR3 has 16 residues. CDR3 DNA sequence: TGTGCCAGTAGTATGTCAAGCGGGGGGGCCGTCTACGAGCAGTACTTC. This codes for CASSMSSGGAVYEQYF.

The J gene is TRBJ1-3, the V gene TRBV11-2; no reliable D call. From germline, CDR1 is SGHAT and CDR2 FQNNGV. Deletions cut 5 bases from V and 2 bases from J, with 7 bases between. The CDR3 runs to 13 residues. The CDR3 region is CASSPDTGNTIYF. CDR3 DNA: TGTGCCAGCAGCCCAGACACTGGAAACACCATATATTTT.

The genes are TRBV4-2 and TRBJ2-7; D might be TRBD1 (6 bases). CDR1 LGHNA and CDR2 YNFKEQ come from the germline V gene. This CDR3 spans 14 amino acids. V was trimmed by 4 bases and J by 2 bases, leaving 12 bases between them. CDR3 bases: TGTGCCAGCAGCCCCACAGGGAGCACCTACGAGCAGTACTTC. Amino acid sequence: CASSPTGSTYEQYF.

The J gene is TRBJ1-2, the V gene TRBV19, with D possibly being TRBD1 (5 bases). The V end lost 2 bases, the J end lost 4 bases, and 14 bases lay between the germline ends. In germline, CDR1 is LNHDA, CDR2 SQIVND (reference sequence). This CDR3 is 15 amino acids long. Here the CDR3 reads CASSIPSRQRYGYTF. The CDR3 DNA is TGTGCCAGTAGTATACCCTCCCGACAGCGCTATGGCTACACCTTC.

The chain is built from TRBV11-1 and TRBJ2-2, with TRBD2 matching 8 bases. Trimming took 5 bases from V and 5 from J; bases not matched to a gene: 7. CDR3 length: 15 residues. CDR1 and CDR2 from the germline V gene are SGHAT and FQDESV (reference sequence). The CDR3 reads CASSRSGTLTGELFF. As DNA, the CDR3 is TGTGCCAGCAGCCGTAGCGGGACCCTGACCGGGGAGCTGTTTTTT. The entire variable domain, with the rest obtained from reference TRBV11-1 and TRBJ2-2, is as follows: EAEVAQSPRYKITEKSQAVAFWCDPISGHATLYWYRQILGQGPELLVQFQDESVVDDSQLPKDRFSAERLKGVDSTLKIQPAELGDSAMYLCASSRSGTLTGELFFGEGSRLTVL.

The chain couples TRBV6-5 to TRBJ1-5, with D perhaps matching TRBD1 (6 bases). This CDR3 is built from 15 residues. Trimming left V 8 bases short and J 3 bases short, with 17 bases between. Germline CDR1 is MNHEY and CDR2 is SVGAGI. The CDR3 sequence: CASSGRLGANQPQHF. The CDR3 nucleotides are TGTGCCAGCTCAGGGCGGCTGGGGGCCAATCAGCCCCAGCATTTT.

The chain couples TRBV11-2 to TRBJ2-5; maybe TRBD2 (6 bases). V was clipped by 6 bases and J by 5 bases, with 16 bases between them. Germline CDR1 reads SGHAT; CDR2 reads FQNNGV. CDR3 size: 14 residues. CDR3: CASRASLAMETQYF. CDR3 bases: TGTGCCAGCAGGGCATCTCTAGCGATGGAGACCCAGTACTTC. Variable domain in full (rest from reference TRBV11-2 and TRBJ2-5): EAGVAQSPRYKIIEKRQSVAFWCNPISGHATLYWYQQILGQGPKLLIQFQNNGVVDDSQLPKDRFSAERLKGVDSTLKIQPAKLEDSAVYLCASRASLAMETQYFGPGTRLLVL.

The chain links TRBV7-9 to TRBJ2-1, with D possibly being TRBD2 (6 bases). The V end was cut by 6 bases, the J end by 8 bases, with 14 bases between. Germline loops: CDR1 SEHNR, CDR2 FQNEAQ (reference sequence). The CDR3 is 13 amino acids. The chain's CDR3 is CASRAPGGDEQFF. CDR3 nucleotide sequence: TGTGCCAGCAGGGCGCCCGGGGGAGATGAGCAGTTCTTC.

V gene TRBV27 combines with J gene TRBJ2-7; D possibly uses TRBD1 or TRBD2 (5 bases each). There are 13 residues in the CDR3. V gave up 8 bases and J gave up 0 bases, with 11 bases separating them. Germline CDR1 reads MNHEY; CDR2 reads SMNVEV (reference sequence). The CDR3: CASSPGTSYEQYF. Here the CDR3 DNA reads TGTGCCAGCTCGCCCGGGACCTCCTACGAGCAGTACTTC.

The CDR3: CASSLYTGTYGYTF. For the CDR3, the DNA is TGTGCCAGCAGCTTGTATACAGGGACTTATGGCTACACCTTC. The genes are TRBV5-8 and TRBJ1-2; D perhaps matches TRBD1 (6 bases). The CDR3 length is 14 residues. Germline V gene lookup returns CDR1 SGHTS and CDR2 YDEGEE. Trimming left V 1 base short and J 5 bases short, with 12 bases between.

The chain has TRBV9 and TRBJ1-6; D call uncertain. There are 15 residues in the CDR3. Trimming removed 4 bases from V and 8 bases from J, with 16 bases in between. CDR1 and CDR2 (germline): SGDLS, YYNGEE. The CDR3 DNA follows: TGTGCCAGCAGCACTCGGCCGGGTATTGATTCACCCCTCCACTTT. Amino acids: CASSTRPGIDSPLHF.

The gene calls are TRBV7-9 and TRBJ1-1, with TRBD1 as a possible D gene (6 bases). The CDR3 contains 13 residues. Germline-derived CDR1 and CDR2 are SEHNR and FQNEAQ (reference sequence). Deletions cut 6 bases from V and 4 bases from J, with 12 bases between. The CDR3 sequence: CASRDTGSTEAFF. The DNA of the CDR3 is TGTGCCAGCAGGGACACAGGGTCCACTGAAGCTTTCTTT.

The chain is built from TRBV21-1 and TRBJ2-7. TRBV21-1 has pseudogene status. The CDR3 is 14 amino acids. The CDR3 DNA sequence: TGTGCCAGCCCCAGCATGAGTCGGTTCTACGAGCAGTACTTC. It encodes CASPSMSRFYEQYF.

V and J are TRBV11-1 and TRBJ1-5, with D possibly matching TRBD1 (6 bases). CDR1 SGHAT and CDR2 FQDESV come from the germline V gene (reference sequence). The CDR3 has 16 amino acids. V lost 1 base and J lost 5, with 15 bases in between. This chain's CDR3 is CASSLGTGSWDQPQHF. DNA for the CDR3: TGTGCCAGCAGCTTAGGAACAGGGAGTTGGGATCAGCCCCAGCATTTT.

V usage is TRBV5-6 and J usage is TRBJ1-5; 7 bases agree with TRBD1. The CDR3 is made up of 12 amino acids. The ends lost 0 bases at V and 13 bases at J; junction bases unmatched: 4. Per the germline V gene, CDR1 is SGHDT and CDR2 is YYEEEE. CDR3 amino acids: CASSLGMGQQHF. The CDR3 DNA sequence: TGTGCCAGCAGCTTGGGGATGGGACAGCAGCATTTT.

This chain joins TRBV12-5 and TRBJ2-1; 7 nucleotides agree with TRBD1. CDR1 LGHNT and CDR2 FRNRAP come from the germline V gene. Unmatched junction bases numbered 2, after V lost 1 base and J lost 5 bases. The CDR3 is 14 amino acids. DNA of the CDR3: TGTGCTAGTGGTTTGGGGGACAGAAACAATGAGCAGTTCTTC. Translating gives CASGLGDRNNEQFF.

The chain recombines TRBV24-1 with TRBJ1-4; D unresolved. The germline V and J ends were trimmed by 4 bases and 0 bases, with 8 bases remaining between them. The CDR3 runs to 15 residues. Germline-derived CDR1 and CDR2 are KGHDR and SFDVKD. In nucleotides, the CDR3 is TGTGCCACCAGTGACCCCAGGACAACTAATGAAAAACTGTTTTTT. Its protein is CATSDPRTTNEKLFF.

The gene calls are TRBV9 and TRBJ2-1; D perhaps matches TRBD2 (5 bases). V was cut by 3 bases and J by 1 base, with 5 bases left in between. CDR1 SGDLS and CDR2 YYNGEE come from the germline V gene. The CDR3 loop spans 13 amino acids. The CDR3 is CASSGESYNEQFF. In DNA, the CDR3 is TGTGCCAGCAGCGGGGAGTCCTACAATGAGCAGTTCTTC.

CDR3 nucleotide sequence: TGTGCCACCAGTGATCAACGGACCTACTACTCTGGGGCCAACGTCCTGACTTTC. It encodes CATSDQRTYYSGANVLTF. The chain has TRBV24-1 and TRBJ2-6, with unresolved D. Trimming removed 3 bases from V and 0 bases from J, with 14 bases in between. Germline loops: CDR1 KGHDR, CDR2 SFDVKD. The CDR3 covers 18 residues.

The V gene is TRBV10-2, the J gene TRBJ1-4; no reliable D call. The germline V gene encodes CDR1 WSHSY and CDR2 SAAADI. This CDR3 spans 15 amino acids. V was clipped by 6 bases and J by 0 bases, with 11 bases between them. In DNA, the CDR3 is TGCGCCAGCAGGGAATCAGTTGCAACTAATGAAAAACTGTTTTTT. Amino acid sequence: CASRESVATNEKLFF.

The rearrangement joins TRBV27 to TRBJ1-1, with D maybe TRBD1 (5 bases). The germline V and J ends were trimmed by 6 bases and 1 base, with 6 bases remaining between them. Per the germline V gene, CDR1 is MNHEY and CDR2 is SMNVEV (reference sequence). This CDR3 spans 12 amino acids. This CDR3 reads CASSQGNTEAFF. The CDR3 nucleotides are TGTGCCAGCAGCCAGGGGAACACTGAAGCTTTCTTT.

The J gene is TRBJ2-2, the V gene TRBV12-3 or TRBV12-4; D unclear. This CDR3 is 12 amino acids long. V dropped 6 bases and J dropped 4 bases, with 6 bases sitting between them. CDR3 in amino acids: CASSIPTGELFF. Here the CDR3 DNA reads TGTGCCAGCAGCATCCCCACCGGGGAGCTGTTTTTT.

The chain joins TRBV5-1 to TRBJ2-1, with 8 bases lining up with TRBD1. Trimming cost V 4 bases and J 1 base; bases outside gene matches: 4. This CDR3 comprises 15 residues. The germline gives CDR1 SGHRS, CDR2 YFSETQ. The CDR3 protein is CASSPGTGSYNEQFF. CDR3 DNA: TGCGCCAGCAGCCCCGGGACAGGTTCCTACAATGAGCAGTTCTTC.

The gene calls are TRBV7-9 and TRBJ1-5, with D unresolved. Trimming took off 1 base at V and 3 bases at J, with 13 bases between the two ends. The CDR3 contains 16 residues. CDR1 is SEHNR, CDR2 FQNEAQ, per germline (reference sequence). DNA of the CDR3: TGTGCCAGCAGCTTAGTTTCGGGTCAGACCAATCAGCCCCAGCATTTT. As protein: CASSLVSGQTNQPQHF.